This T cell receptor beta chain was sequenced in a study of shared clonotypes between healthy human individuals. Across the whole study: For every donor, three CD4 naive, three CD4 memory, two CD8 naive and one CD8 memory plates were used.

The repertoire was sequenced with immunoSEQ multiplex PCR; TCRdb's copy has only in-frame clones and lacks some. The table shows nearly 2 million clones, with about 95% occurring only once. CD8 cells regarded as naive lacked CD45RO, were positively chosen for CCR7, and omitted terminally differentiated effector memory CD45RA+ cells. The CDR3 length is 16 residues. Trimming removed 7 bases from V and 6 bases from J; junction bases left unmatched: 11. Per germline, CDR1 WSHSY and CDR2 SAAADI. This chain uses TRBV10-2 with TRBJ2-1; 11 bases map to TRBD2. Material: naive CD8+ T cells sorted from blood. This sequence was found in a man between 18 and 29 years old in good health. CDR3 residues: CASTAPLAGGLNEQFF. The DNA for the CDR3 is TGCGCCAGCACCGCCCCCCTAGCGGGGGGACTCAATGAGCAGTTCTTC.